What follows is one TCR beta chain and its context. Antigen unknown. Splitting the CD4+ cells yielded a CD45RA+ naive subset and a CD45RA-negative memory subset. Data came from immunoSEQ multiplex PCR; TCRdb stores just in-frame clones and leaves some out. The table includes 2 million to 2.5 million clones, roughly 92% detected once. The sample is drawn from a study of shared clonotypes between healthy human individuals. As for the study in general: A donor's plate count was three for CD4 naive and three for CD4 memory; CD8 naive had two and CD8 memory one.

Broader study findings: Compared with clonotypes that all four donors shared, non-shared clonotypes had lower generation probabilities. Shared clonotypes: approximately 5.3% naive CD4, under 4% naive CD8, 2.3% memory CD4, roughly 0.4% memory CD8.

The clonotype originates from a man between 18 and 35 years old in good health. Some clones in this sample may be carry-over from other donors' samples. Sequencing was carried out using naive CD4+ T cells from PBMCs. Documented subset: CD45RA+ positively selected.

The CDR3 coding sequence is TGTGCCAGCAGTTACAGCGGCAGGGGGTCCAACGAGCAGTACTTC. Protein: CASSYSGRGSNEQYF. V and J are TRBV6-5 and TRBJ2-7; 7 nucleotides align to TRBD1. Unmatched junction bases numbered 9, after V lost 2 bases and J lost 5 bases. Germline CDR1 MNHEY, CDR2 SVGAGI. The CDR3 is 15 amino acids.